The 21 T cell receptor beta chains below were found in one sample sequenced in a study of T cells after yellow fever vaccination. TCRdb independently ran MiXCR on the 5' RACE reads; one entry per CDR3 protein. This table has some 150,000 distinct CDR3 sequences, 9.3% appearing once. The sequencing used CD8+ T cells sorted from PBMCs, collected 45 days after the yellow fever booster vaccination. These receptors came from a man aged 18 to 29 who received the YFV17D yellow fever vaccine.

The chain employs TRBV9 and TRBJ1-6; TRBD1 agrees at 9 bases. The junction had 3 bases not matched to a gene; V was cut back by 0 bases and J by 2 bases. The CDR3 is made up of 17 amino acids. Germline CDR1 and CDR2: SGDLS and YYNGEE. This CDR3 is CASSVEGDRAYNSPLHF. As DNA, the CDR3 is TGTGCCAGCAGCGTAGAGGGGGACAGGGCCTATAATTCACCCCTCCACTTT.

Only a few counts were recorded for this clonotype. The chain has TRBV19 and TRBJ2-1; D is tentatively TRBD1 or TRBD2 (6 bases each). Germline V gene data show CDR1 as LNHDA and CDR2 as SQIVND (reference sequence). V lost 6 bases to trimming and J lost 9 bases, with 18 bases between them. This CDR3 comprises 14 residues. The CDR3 sequence is CASRGPRGAGEQFF. The CDR3 DNA sequence: TGTGCCAGTAGGGGGCCCAGGGGAGCGGGTGAGCAGTTCTTC.

This clonotype was detected only a few times. V gene TRBV4-1 combines with J gene TRBJ1-5, with D possibly TRBD1 on 6 matching bases. This CDR3 is 15 amino acids long. Germline CDR1 and CDR2: MGHRA and YSYEKL. Trimming shortened V by 3 bases and J by 2 bases, and 11 bases separated the two germline ends. The CDR3 DNA follows: TGCGCCAGCAGCCAGGGGGGGCTAGGCAATCAGCCCCAGCATTTT. Its translation is CASSQGGLGNQPQHF.

In this sample, this clonotype is medium-sized. The chain carries TRBV19 and TRBJ1-2, with a possible D match to TRBD1 (5 bases). V shed 10 bases and J shed 3 bases, with 18 bases lying between them. The CDR3 is 14 amino acids. Germline V lookup: CDR1 LNHDA, CDR2 SQIVND (reference sequence). This CDR3 reads CATAVDSGYYGYTF. The DNA of the CDR3 is TGTGCCACCGCGGTTGACTCAGGGTACTATGGCTACACCTTC.

The CDR3 is CASSLWDRPGYTF. CDR3 sequence (DNA): TGTGCCAGCAGCCTATGGGACAGGCCTGGCTACACCTTC. The chain recombines TRBV7-2 with TRBJ1-2; 8 nucleotides match TRBD1. This CDR3 spans 13 amino acids. Unmatched junction bases numbered 6, after V lost 5 bases and J lost 7 bases. Germline CDR1 reads SGHTA; CDR2 reads FQGNSA.

This clonotype was observed many times. The CDR3 sequence is CASALAATSDTEQFF. DNA for the CDR3: TGCGCCAGCGCCTTAGCGGCGACTAGCGACACTGAGCAGTTCTTC. J is TRBJ2-1 and V is TRBV4-3; 8 bases line up with TRBD2. CDR1 and CDR2 (germline): LGHNA, YSLEER. This CDR3 has 15 residues. The V and J ends lost 8 bases and 9 bases, in that order; junction bases with no gene match: 15.

This clonotype was seen a few times. This chain uses TRBV7-9 with TRBJ1-1; TRBD1 is a possible D gene (6 bases). The length of the CDR3 is 14 residues. V lost 5 bases and J lost 6, with 16 bases in between. Germline V gives CDR1 SEHNR, CDR2 FQNEAQ (reference sequence). The CDR3 region is CASSPRQVEAEAFF. The CDR3 nucleotides read TGTGCCAGCAGCCCAAGACAGGTGGAAGCTGAAGCTTTCTTT.

This clonotype showed up many times. The rearrangement uses TRBV4-1 and TRBJ1-6; a possible D gene is TRBD1 (5 bases). Trimming left V 1 base short and J 10 bases short, with 11 bases between. This CDR3 has 14 amino acids. Germline-derived CDR1 and CDR2 are MGHRA and YSYEKL. CDR3 DNA sequence: TGCGCCAGCAGCCAAGGCCCGAAGGGGTCACCCCTCCACTTT. It codes for CASSQGPKGSPLHF.

J is TRBJ1-2 and V is TRBV6-5; D is uncertain. Per the germline V gene, CDR1 is MNHEY and CDR2 is SVGAGI. The CDR3 is 12 residues long. V was trimmed by 4 bases and J by 14 bases, leaving 17 bases between them. CDR3 nucleotides: TGTGCCAGCAGTTCCACCGCCATTATATGGACCTTC. Its translation: CASSSTAIIWTF.

This clonotype came up a few times. The rearrangement joins TRBV7-9 to TRBJ1-4; D call uncertain. V lost 2 bases and J lost 8, with 24 bases in between. CDR1 is SEHNR, CDR2 FQNEAQ, per germline (reference sequence). The CDR3 covers 18 residues. The CDR3 reads CASSLPITRTVKEEKLFF. The CDR3 DNA reads as TGTGCCAGCAGCTTACCTATCACCCGGACGGTAAAGGAGGAAAAACTGTTTTTT.

This clonotype was seen a few times. The rearrangement joins TRBV12-3 or TRBV12-4 to TRBJ1-4, with TRBD1 as a possible D gene (5 bases). With 0 bases removed from V and 5 bases from J, the gap between germline ends came to 7 bases. The CDR3 has 14 residues. The chain's CDR3 is CASSLAPGNEKLFF. The CDR3 DNA follows: TGTGCCAGCAGTTTAGCGCCAGGGAATGAAAAACTGTTTTTT.

This clonotype has just a few counts. This chain joins TRBV7-8 and TRBJ2-1, with 10 bases matching TRBD2. The trim removed 1 base at V and 1 base at J, leaving 1 base unmatched. The CDR3 contains 16 residues. Germline V gene data show CDR1 as SGHVS and CDR2 as FQNEAQ. The CDR3: CASSLVGLASYNEQFF. The CDR3 DNA sequence: TGTGCCAGCAGCTTAGTGGGACTAGCGTCCTACAATGAGCAGTTCTTC.

This clonotype was detected many times. V and J are TRBV6-5 and TRBJ2-1; 7 bases match TRBD2. Trimming at V came to 10 bases and at J to 8 bases, leaving 11 bases not matched to a gene. Looked up from germline, CDR1 is MNHEY and CDR2 is SVGAGI. This CDR3 spans 13 amino acids. The chain's CDR3 is CAIDQDAGDEQFF. CDR3 bases: TGTGCCATCGATCAGGACGCGGGGGATGAGCAGTTCTTC.

The rearrangement joins TRBV20-1 to TRBJ2-3; 8 bases fit TRBD1. This CDR3 is 14 amino acids long. The J segment lost 4 bases and the V segment lost 6 bases, leaving 9 bases of the junction unmatched. Per the germline V gene, CDR1 is DFQATT and CDR2 is SNEGSKA (reference sequence). This CDR3 is CSAPRGRKPDTQYF. CDR3 DNA: TGCAGTGCCCCCAGGGGGCGCAAGCCAGATACGCAGTATTTT.

The CDR3, as DNA: TGCGCCAGCACGGGACATAGATTCGTGGGGACCCAGTACTTC. Translation gives CASTGHRFVGTQYF. The chain has TRBV10-2 and TRBJ2-5, with a weak D call TRBD1 (6 bases). V was trimmed by 7 bases and J by 7 bases, leaving 19 bases between them. Germline V gene sequence: CDR1 WSHSY, CDR2 SAAADI. The CDR3 extends over 14 amino acids.

CDR3 bases: TGTGCCAGCAGCTTCCGGGGTTTTAATCAGCCCCAGCATTTT. Amino acid sequence: CASSFRGFNQPQHF. The chain has TRBV7-2 and TRBJ1-5; D remains ambiguous. The CDR3 runs 14 residues. Trimming cost V 3 bases and J 4 bases, with 10 bases left between them. The germline gives CDR1 SGHTA, CDR2 FQGNSA.

This clonotype was counted ten times or more. The CDR3 loop reads CATSWDRHYEQYF. CDR3 nucleotide sequence: TGTGCCACCAGTTGGGACAGACACTACGAGCAGTACTTC. The rearrangement links TRBV24-1 to TRBJ2-7; 7 nucleotides align to TRBD1. Germline CDR1 is KGHDR and CDR2 is SFDVKD. V was clipped by 6 bases and J by 3 bases; unmatched bases: 4. The length of the CDR3 is 13 residues.

This clonotype has just a few counts. The chain is built from TRBV4-3 and TRBJ2-7; TRBD2 agrees at 7 bases. Looked up from germline, CDR1 is LGHNA and CDR2 is YSLEER. The CDR3 covers 14 residues. Unmatched junction bases numbered 4, after V lost 1 base and J lost 4 bases. Here the CDR3 reads CASSQAIGRYEQYF. The DNA of the CDR3 is TGCGCCAGCAGCCAAGCCATCGGGAGGTACGAGCAGTACTTC.

This clonotype was counted between two and nine times. This chain uses TRBV12-3 or TRBV12-4 with TRBJ2-3, with 9 bases aligning to TRBD2. There are 15 residues in the CDR3. V lost 6 bases to trimming and J lost 3 bases; unmatched junction nucleotides: 7. The CDR3 DNA follows: TGTGCCAGCAGCCGGACTAGCGTAACTACAGATACGCAGTATTTT. Protein product: CASSRTSVTTDTQYF.

The chain combines TRBV6-5 with TRBJ1-1; the match to TRBD1 covers 11 bases. This CDR3 contains 14 residues. Germline V gene lookup returns CDR1 MNHEY and CDR2 SVGAGI. Unmatched junction bases numbered 5, after V lost 6 bases and J lost 5 bases. CDR3 loop: CASRAGQGATEAFF. The CDR3 coding sequence is TGTGCCAGCAGAGCAGGACAGGGGGCAACTGAAGCTTTCTTT.

This clonotype occurred a few times. This chain uses TRBV7-9 with TRBJ2-1; TRBD1 is a possible D gene (6 bases). Germline lookup yields CDR1 SEHNR and CDR2 FQNEAQ (reference sequence). The CDR3 is 15 residues long. Between the trimmed V and J ends, which lost 4 bases and 7 bases, there was a span of 17 bases. The CDR3 nucleotides are TGTGCCAGCAGCTCTACGGGACACCGGGTGAATGAGCAGTTCTTC. Amino acids: CASSSTGHRVNEQFF.